A single T cell receptor (beta chain) is shown here with its context. CDR3 size: 13 residues. Trimming took 3 bases from V and 5 from J; bases not matched to a gene: 5. CDR1 is SGHDT and CDR2 is YYEEEE in the germline V gene. This specimen comes from a study of blood T cell repertoires in COVID-19. At the level of the study: Acute-phase and convalescent COVID-19 samples originated in the United States, Italy and Spain.

The study counted Cohort 3 donors as recovered given two negative PCRs, clearance, or symptom resolution. Profiled with immunoSEQ multiplex PCR; TCRdb holds only in-frame clones, not every one. The sample lists approximately 440,000 clones, 80% to 95% occurring once. Sequencing was carried out using PBMCs or T cells enriched from blood (not recorded which). This TCR was recovered from a man in his late teens or twenties who had recovered from COVID-19. V is TRBV5-6 and J is TRBJ2-7, with 7 bases aligning to TRBD1. CDR3 loop: CASSYTDRDEQYF. CDR3 in DNA: TGTGCCAGCAGCTATACCGACAGGGACGAGCAGTACTTC.